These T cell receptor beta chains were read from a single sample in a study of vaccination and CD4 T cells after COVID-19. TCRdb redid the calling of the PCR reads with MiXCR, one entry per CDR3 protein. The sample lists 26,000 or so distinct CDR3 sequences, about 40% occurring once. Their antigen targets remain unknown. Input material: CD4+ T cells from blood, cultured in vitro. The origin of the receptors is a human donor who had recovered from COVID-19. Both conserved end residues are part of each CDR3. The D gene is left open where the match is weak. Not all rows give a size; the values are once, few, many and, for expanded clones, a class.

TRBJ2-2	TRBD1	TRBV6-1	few	TGTGCCAGCAAAATGGACAGGGGAGGAGGCACCGGGGAGCTGTTTTTT	CASKMDRGGGTGELFF
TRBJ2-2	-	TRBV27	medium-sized	TGTGCCACCTCGACCCTGAGTACCGGGGAGCTGTTTTTT	CATSTLSTGELFF
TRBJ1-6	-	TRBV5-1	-	TGCGCCAGCAGCTTGGCCGGGGCAGAACCCCTCCACTTT	CASSLAGAEPLHF
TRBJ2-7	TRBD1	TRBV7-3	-	TGTGCCAGCAGCTTAAGTTCGTCAGGGGGTCACGAGCAGTACTTC	CASSLSSSGGHEQYF
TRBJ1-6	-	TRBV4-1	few	TGCGCCAGCAGCCCCTACCTAGGAGGGTCGGGCTCCTATAATTCACCCCTCCACTTT	CASSPYLGGSGSYNSPLHF
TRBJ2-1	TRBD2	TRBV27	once	TGTGCCAGCAGTCCGCAACCGTCCGGGACTAGCGGGAGGTTGCATCTCTACAATGAGCAGTTCTTC	CASSPQPSGTSGRLHLYNEQFF
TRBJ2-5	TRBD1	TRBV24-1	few	TGTGCCTCCTCCCTTGGGGGACAGGGGGCAGAGACCCAGTACTTC	CASSLGGQGAETQYF
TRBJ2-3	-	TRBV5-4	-	TGTGCCAGCAAAATCGACACAGATACGCAGTATTTT	CASKIDTDTQYF
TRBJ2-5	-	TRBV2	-	TGTGCCAGCAGTCCCGCCGGGAGCTTTGCGTACTTC	CASSPAGSFAYF
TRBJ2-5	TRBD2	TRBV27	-	TGTGCCAGCAGTTCCGCCGGGGGGGGGGCGGTGACCCAGTACTTC	CASSSAGGGAVTQYF
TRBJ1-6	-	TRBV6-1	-	TGTGCCAGCAGTAGAGACCGGGAAAATTCACCCCTCCACTTT	CASSRDRENSPLHF
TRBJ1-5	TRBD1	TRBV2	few	TGTGCCAGCACCCCGGGACAGGGTCACAATAGCAATCAGCCCCAGCATTTT	CASTPGQGHNSNQPQHF
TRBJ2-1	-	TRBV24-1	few	TGTGCCACCAGTGATTCCGAGAATGAGCAGTTCTTC	CATSDSENEQFF
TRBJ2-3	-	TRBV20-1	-	TGCAGTGATCGGAGTCCCAGCACAGATACGCAGTATTTT	CSDRSPSTDTQYF
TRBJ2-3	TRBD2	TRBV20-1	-	TGCAGTGCTACTACTAGCGGAACAGATACGCAGTATTTT	CSATTSGTDTQYF
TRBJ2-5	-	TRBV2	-	TGTGCCAGCAGTCGACGGACGGATCAAGAGACCCAGTACTTC	CASSRRTDQETQYF
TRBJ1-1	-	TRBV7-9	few	TGTGCCAGCAGCACACGATATATCTACACTGAAGCTTTCTTT	CASSTRYIYTEAFF
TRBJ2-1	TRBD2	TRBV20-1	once	TGCAGTGCGAGGACTAGCGGGGTTCACAATGAGCAGTTCTTC	CSARTSGVHNEQFF